A selection of T cell receptor beta chains follows, all from one sample in a study of glioma-infiltrating T cells. Each CDR3 protein is one row after TCRdb ran MiXCR on the multiplex PCR reads. The table has more than 350,000 distinct CDR3 sequences, about 40% seen once. Sample: glioma tissue, nonneoplastic brain tissue, or PBMCs (not recorded which). Receptor source: a human donor with low-grade glioma or glioblastoma, undergoing nonglioma brain surgery, or in good health (not recorded which). The CDR3 runs from the conserved cysteine through the conserved F or W. Fields, in order: V gene, clone size, J gene, D gene, CDR3 DNA, CDR3 protein. A D gene is named only where the DNA matches it firmly. Clone size appears in some rows only: once, few, many, or a class for an expanded clone.

TRBV27	many	TRBJ1-5	-	TGTGCCAGCAGACCCTGGGGGGTTAGCAATCAGCCCCAGCATTTT	CASRPWGVSNQPQHF
TRBV6-2/TRBV6-3	-	TRBJ2-3	TRBD2	TGTGCCAGCAGTTACTATTGGACTAGCGGAACAGATACGCAGTATTTT	CASSYYWTSGTDTQYF
TRBV20-1	few	TRBJ2-2	TRBD2	TGCAGTGCTAGAACGGGACTAGTCACCGGGGAGCTGTTTTTT	CSARTGLVTGELFF
TRBV6-2/TRBV6-3	few	TRBJ2-5	-	TGTGCCAGTCACCCCCCGGGGGCTAGCGGACAAGAGACCCAGTACTTC	CASHPPGASGQETQYF
TRBV28	few	TRBJ2-1	-	TGTGCCAGCAGTTTCCCATTGAGGGAGCAGTTCTTC	CASSFPLREQFF
TRBV6-1	few	TRBJ2-7	TRBD2	TGTGCCAGCAGTGAAGGGCTAGCGGGAATATCAGAGCAGTACTTC	CASSEGLAGISEQYF
TRBV28	many	TRBJ1-5	-	TGTGCCAGCAGTTTATATAGAGATCATCAGCCCCAGCATTTT	CASSLYRDHQPQHF
TRBV6-1	many	TRBJ1-1	-	TGTGCCAGCAGCTGGGGCACTGAAGCTTTCTTT	CASSWGTEAFF
TRBV11-2	few	TRBJ1-1	-	TGTGCCAGCAGCTTAGTGAGAGGGCAGGGGTGGTCGGACACTGAAGCTTTCTTT	CASSLVRGQGWSDTEAFF
TRBV9	-	TRBJ1-1	-	TGTGCCAGCAGCGTAGCTCCACAGGGGAACACTGAAGCTTTCTTT	CASSVAPQGNTEAFF
TRBV4-1	-	TRBJ2-7	-	TGCGCCAGCAGCCAGCAATTCCAGGGAAGCTCCTACGAGCAGTACTTC	CASSQQFQGSSYEQYF
TRBV4-3	-	TRBJ1-3	-	TGCGCCAGCAGCCAGGGGGTTTTCTCTGGAAACACCATATATTTT	CASSQGVFSGNTIYF
TRBV19	once	TRBJ2-1	TRBD2	TGTGCCAGTAGTATAGCTAGCGGTTACAATGAGCAGTTCTTC	CASSIASGYNEQFF
TRBV20-1	few	TRBJ2-7	-	TGCAGTGTACCCGACACCAGGGGATCCTACGAGCAGTACTTC	CSVPDTRGSYEQYF
TRBV27	-	TRBJ2-7	TRBD2	TGTGCCAGCAGTTCCTCGGGACTAGCGGACTCCTACGAGCAGTACTTC	CASSSSGLADSYEQYF
TRBV20-1	few	TRBJ2-7	TRBD1	TGCAGTGCTGCCCAGGGACAGGGAACTTACGAGCAGTACTTC	CSAAQGQGTYEQYF
TRBV6-2/TRBV6-3	many	TRBJ2-5	-	TGTGCCAGCAGTTACGGGCCGGGGGAGTCAGAGACCCAGTACTTC	CASSYGPGESETQYF
TRBV6-1	-	TRBJ2-3	-	TGTGCCAGCCGTGTAGCGAGAACAGATACGCAGTATTTT	CASRVARTDTQYF
TRBV27	many	TRBJ1-2	-	TGTGCCAGCAGTTATCAGGGTAACTATGGCTACACCTTC	CASSYQGNYGYTF
TRBV7-9	-	TRBJ2-7	-	TGTGCCAGCGGGATTCCGTACGAGCAGTACTTC	CASGIPYEQYF
TRBV7-2	-	TRBJ2-1	-	TGTGCCAGCACCGCCGTGGCTGGCGGGTTGAACTACAATGAGCAGTTCTTC	CASTAVAGGLNYNEQFF
TRBV28	few	TRBJ2-7	TRBD2	TGTGCCAGCAGTCCCCTCGGACTAGCGGGGCACTACGAGCAGTACTTC	CASSPLGLAGHYEQYF
TRBV4-3	few	TRBJ1-5	-	TGCGCCAGCAGCCAAGAATACTGGGCAGGGGGCAATCAGCCCCAGCATTTT	CASSQEYWAGGNQPQHF
TRBV27	-	TRBJ2-7	TRBD2	TGTGCCAGCAGTTTAGTGGGTAGCGGGCCTTTTTACGAGCAGTACTTC	CASSLVGSGPFYEQYF
TRBV6-1	many	TRBJ2-1	-	TGTGCCAGCTGTGGCAGCTCCTACAATGAGCAGTTCTTC	CASCGSSYNEQFF
TRBV6-1	-	TRBJ2-7	-	TGTGCCAGCACCCAGACTGGAAATTCCTACGAGCAGTACTTC	CASTQTGNSYEQYF
TRBV9	few	TRBJ2-1	-	TGTGCCAGCAGCAACACGTACGCGGGATACAATGAGCAGTTCTTC	CASSNTYAGYNEQFF
TRBV4-1	few	TRBJ2-7	-	TGCGCCAGCAGCCATCAAGACGGATACGAGCAGTACTTC	CASSHQDGYEQYF
TRBV10-3	-	TRBJ2-6	-	TGTGCCATCAGTGGGTTTCAGGGGAGCCGAGGGGCCAACGTCCTGACTTTC	CAISGFQGSRGANVLTF
TRBV10-3	-	TRBJ2-3	-	TGTGCCATCAGTGAGGACAGGCAAGCAGATACGCAGTATTTT	CAISEDRQADTQYF
TRBV4-2	-	TRBJ2-1	-	TGTGCCAGCAGCCATGAACAGGGTGGGATCGATGAGCAGTTCTTC	CASSHEQGGIDEQFF
TRBV11-2	few	TRBJ2-3	TRBD1	TGTGCCAGCACCACGTTGGACAGGGGCCCAGATACGCAGTATTTT	CASTTLDRGPDTQYF
TRBV6-2/TRBV6-3	many	TRBJ2-1	-	TGTGCCACCAGGAAGGACTACTACAATGAGCAGTTCTTC	CATRKDYYNEQFF
TRBV28	many	TRBJ1-5	TRBD1	TGTGCCAGCCGTGGGGGGGGGCGGGACAGTCAGCCCCAGCATTTT	CASRGGGRDSQPQHF
TRBV27	many	TRBJ2-6	-	TGTGCCAGCAGTGTCCGGGTATCCGGGGCCAACGTCCTGACTTTC	CASSVRVSGANVLTF
TRBV2	-	TRBJ2-1	-	TGTGCCACCTATCCGGGGTCCTACAATGAGCAGTTCTTC	CATYPGSYNEQFF
TRBV20-1	-	TRBJ2-7	TRBD2	TGCAGTGCTAACGGACTAGCGGGAAGAGTCGCCTACGAGCAGTACTTC	CSANGLAGRVAYEQYF
TRBV20-1	-	TRBJ2-7	TRBD2	TGCAGTGTTCGGACTAGCGGAACCTACGAGCAGTACTTC	CSVRTSGTYEQYF
TRBV20-1	few	TRBJ2-1	-	TGCAGTGCTAGAGATCGCCAGCAGCAGTTCTTC	CSARDRQQQFF
TRBV28	many	TRBJ2-7	TRBD2	TGTGCCAGCAGTTCTCCGGGACTAGCGGAGTACGAGCAGTACTTC	CASSSPGLAEYEQYF
TRBV28	few	TRBJ2-7	TRBD2	TGTGCCAGCAGTTCCACCGGGACTAGCACATTTTACGAGCAGTACTTC	CASSSTGTSTFYEQYF
TRBV14	-	TRBJ1-1	-	TGTGCCAGCAGCCAGTCTTTATACCGAAGGACTGAAGCTTTCTTT	CASSQSLYRRTEAFF
TRBV28	few	TRBJ2-5	TRBD1	TGTGCCAGCAACGACCCCGGGACAGGGGGGGAGACCCAGTACTTC	CASNDPGTGGETQYF
TRBV4-2	few	TRBJ2-1	TRBD1	TGTGCCAGCAGCCAAGCTCCCGGGACAGGGGGTTGGAATGAGCAGTTCTTC	CASSQAPGTGGWNEQFF
TRBV7-9	once	TRBJ2-7	-	TGTGCCAGCAGCCAAGGTTGGGGGGACGAGCAGTACTTC	CASSQGWGDEQYF
TRBV12-3/TRBV12-4	-	TRBJ2-7	TRBD1	TGTGCCAGCAGTTTTTCAGGGGGCCACGAGCAGTACTTC	CASSFSGGHEQYF
TRBV6-5	-	TRBJ2-2	-	TGTGCCAGCAGTTACCTCAGGGGAAAATACGAGGGGGAGCTGTTTTTT	CASSYLRGKYEGELFF
TRBV6-1	once	TRBJ2-6	-	TGTGCCAGCAGTGCCCGGCGGGTTCCGGGTGTGCGCAACGTCCTGACTTTC	CASSARRVPGVRNVLTF
TRBV20-1	few	TRBJ2-7	-	TGCAGTGCTAGATCCAGGACAGCCTACGAGCAGTACTTC	CSARSRTAYEQYF
TRBV20-1	-	TRBJ2-3	-	TGCAGTGCTAGCTGGGGAATTAGCACAGATACGCAGTATTTT	CSASWGISTDTQYF
TRBV2	few	TRBJ2-1	TRBD2	TGTGCCAGCAGTCTTACTAGCGGGTACGATGAGCAGTTCTTC	CASSLTSGYDEQFF
TRBV7-6	-	TRBJ1-1	-	TGTGCCAGCAGCTTCTCTTTGGACACTGAAGCTTTCTTT	CASSFSLDTEAFF
TRBV5-4	few	TRBJ1-5	-	TGTGCCAGCAGTGACGGGCCGAGGAGGTCGGGCAATCAGCCCCAGCATTTT	CASSDGPRRSGNQPQHF
TRBV11-2	-	TRBJ2-7	TRBD2	TGTGCCAGCAGGCCACTCGACCTCCGGGACTATTATGACCACGAGCAGTACTTC	CASRPLDLRDYYDHEQYF
TRBV27	once	TRBJ1-1	TRBD1	TGTGCCAGCAGGCCCGGGACAGGGGACACTGAAGCTTTCTTT	CASRPGTGDTEAFF
TRBV7-2	-	TRBJ1-2	TRBD1	TGTGCCAGCAGCGCCTATCTGGGACAGGGGGATGGCTACACCTTC	CASSAYLGQGDGYTF
TRBV19	-	TRBJ1-2	-	TGTGCCAGTAGTGAGCCCGGGGCAGGGGCCATCTATGGCTACACCTTC	CASSEPGAGAIYGYTF
TRBV20-1	-	TRBJ2-5	TRBD1	TGCAGTGCTGCGGACAGGGACCAAGAGACCCAGTACTTC	CSAADRDQETQYF
TRBV4-1	-	TRBJ1-3	-	TGCGCCAGCAGCCAAGATGACGGGCGGCTGAGCTCTGGAAACACCATATATTTT	CASSQDDGRLSSGNTIYF
TRBV18	once	TRBJ1-3	TRBD1	TGTGCCAGCTCACTCGTTGACACAGGGGGAACTGGAAACACCATATATTTT	CASSLVDTGGTGNTIYF